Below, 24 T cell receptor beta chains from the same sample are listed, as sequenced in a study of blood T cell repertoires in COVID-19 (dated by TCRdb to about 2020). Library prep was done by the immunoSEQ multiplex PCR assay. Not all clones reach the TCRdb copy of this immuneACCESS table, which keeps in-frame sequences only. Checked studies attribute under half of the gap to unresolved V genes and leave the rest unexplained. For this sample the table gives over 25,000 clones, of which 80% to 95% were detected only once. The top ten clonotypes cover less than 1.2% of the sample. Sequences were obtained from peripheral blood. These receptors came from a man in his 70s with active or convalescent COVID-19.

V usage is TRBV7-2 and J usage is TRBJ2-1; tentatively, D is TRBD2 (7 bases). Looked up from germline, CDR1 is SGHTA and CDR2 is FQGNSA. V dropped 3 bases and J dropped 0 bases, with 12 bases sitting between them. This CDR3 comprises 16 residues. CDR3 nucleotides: TGTGCCAGCAGCTTGGGCGGGGGCCCCTCCTACAATGAGCAGTTCTTC. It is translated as CASSLGGGPSYNEQFF.

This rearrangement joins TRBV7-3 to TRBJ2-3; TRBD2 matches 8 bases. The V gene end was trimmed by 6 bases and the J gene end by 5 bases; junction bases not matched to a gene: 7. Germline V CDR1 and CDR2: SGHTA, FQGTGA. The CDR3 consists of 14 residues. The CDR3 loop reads CASSPPGGGDTQYF. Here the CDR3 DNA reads TGTGCCAGCAGTCCTCCCGGGGGGGGAGATACGCAGTATTTT.

CDR3 protein: CASDRGLNTGELFF. The CDR3 DNA reads TGTGCCAGTGACAGGGGGCTCAACACCGGGGAGCTGTTTTTT. The rearrangement links TRBV19 to TRBJ2-2, with 10 bases aligning to TRBD1. The CDR3 is 14 amino acids. The germline gives CDR1 LNHDA, CDR2 SQIVND (reference sequence). Losses at the gene ends were 8 bases for V and 2 bases for J; bases not matched to a gene: 2.

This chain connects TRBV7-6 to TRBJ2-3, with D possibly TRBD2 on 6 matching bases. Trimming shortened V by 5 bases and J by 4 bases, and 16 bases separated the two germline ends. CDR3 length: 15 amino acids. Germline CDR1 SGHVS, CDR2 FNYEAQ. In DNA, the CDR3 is TGTGCCAGCAGCCGAGACGGGAGAGCGGCAGATACGCAGTATTTT. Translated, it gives CASSRDGRAADTQYF.

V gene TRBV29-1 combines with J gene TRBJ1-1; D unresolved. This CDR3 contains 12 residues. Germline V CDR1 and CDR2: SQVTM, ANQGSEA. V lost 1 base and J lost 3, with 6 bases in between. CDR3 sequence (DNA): TGCAGCGTTGAAGGGCTAGACACTGAAGCTTTCTTT. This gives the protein CSVEGLDTEAFF.

The CDR3 here is CASSYSLAGYGYTF. CDR3 sequence (DNA): TGTGCCAGCAGTTACTCGTTGGCAGGATATGGCTACACCTTC. The chain has TRBV6-5 and TRBJ1-2; D is unclear. This CDR3 has 14 amino acids. CDR1 MNHEY and CDR2 SVGAGI come from the germline V gene. V lost 0 bases and J lost 5, with 10 bases in between.

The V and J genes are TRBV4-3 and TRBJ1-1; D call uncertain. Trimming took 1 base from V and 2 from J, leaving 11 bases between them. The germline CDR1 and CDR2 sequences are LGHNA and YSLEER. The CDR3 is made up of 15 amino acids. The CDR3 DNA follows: TGCGCCAGCAGCCAAGGACTATTGCTAAACACTGAAGCTTTCTTT. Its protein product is CASSQGLLLNTEAFF.

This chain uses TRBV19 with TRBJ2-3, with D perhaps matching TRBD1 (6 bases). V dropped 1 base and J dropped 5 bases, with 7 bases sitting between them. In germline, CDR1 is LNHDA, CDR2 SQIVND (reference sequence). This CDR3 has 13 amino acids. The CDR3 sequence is CASSIARGDTQYF. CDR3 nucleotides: TGTGCCAGTAGTATAGCCAGGGGAGATACGCAGTATTTT.

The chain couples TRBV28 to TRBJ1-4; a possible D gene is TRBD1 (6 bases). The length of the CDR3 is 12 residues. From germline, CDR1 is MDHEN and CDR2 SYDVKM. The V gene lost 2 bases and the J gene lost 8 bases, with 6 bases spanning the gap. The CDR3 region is CASSLTGEKLFF. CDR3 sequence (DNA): TGTGCCAGCAGTTTAACAGGGGAAAAACTGTTTTTT.

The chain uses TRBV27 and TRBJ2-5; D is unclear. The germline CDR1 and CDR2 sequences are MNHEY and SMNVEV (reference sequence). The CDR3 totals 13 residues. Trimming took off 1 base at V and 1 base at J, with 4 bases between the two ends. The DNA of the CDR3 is TGTGCCAGCAGTTTATACAGCCAAGAGACCCAGTACTTC. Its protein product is CASSLYSQETQYF.

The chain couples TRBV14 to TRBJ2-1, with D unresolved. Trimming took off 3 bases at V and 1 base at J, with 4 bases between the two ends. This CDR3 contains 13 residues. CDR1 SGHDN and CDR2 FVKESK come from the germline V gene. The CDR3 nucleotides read TGTGCCAGCAGCCATCAATCCTACAATGAGCAGTTCTTC. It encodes CASSHQSYNEQFF. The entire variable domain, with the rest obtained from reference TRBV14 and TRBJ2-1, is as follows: EAGVTQFPSHSVIEKGQTVTLRCDPISGHDNLYWYRRVMGKEIKFLLHFVKESKQDESGMPNNRFLAERTGGTYSTLKVQPAELEDSGVYFCASSHQSYNEQFFGPGTRLTVL.

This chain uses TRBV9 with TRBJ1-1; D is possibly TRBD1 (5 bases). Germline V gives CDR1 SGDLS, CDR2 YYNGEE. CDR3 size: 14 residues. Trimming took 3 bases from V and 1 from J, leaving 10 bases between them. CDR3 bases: TGTGCCAGCAGCGAGGACATTACGAACACTGAAGCTTTCTTT. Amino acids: CASSEDITNTEAFF. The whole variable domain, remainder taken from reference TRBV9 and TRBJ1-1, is DSGVTQTPKHLITATGQRVTLRCSPRSGDLSVYWYQQSLDQGLQFLIQYYNGEERAKGNILERFSAQQFPDLHSELNLSSLELGDSALYFCASSEDITNTEAFFGQGTRLTVV.

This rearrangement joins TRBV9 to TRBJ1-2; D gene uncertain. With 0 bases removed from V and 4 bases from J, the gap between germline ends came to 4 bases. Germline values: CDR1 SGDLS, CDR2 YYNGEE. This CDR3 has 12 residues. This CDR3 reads CASSVDGYGYTF. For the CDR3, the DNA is TGTGCCAGCAGCGTAGACGGCTATGGCTACACCTTC.

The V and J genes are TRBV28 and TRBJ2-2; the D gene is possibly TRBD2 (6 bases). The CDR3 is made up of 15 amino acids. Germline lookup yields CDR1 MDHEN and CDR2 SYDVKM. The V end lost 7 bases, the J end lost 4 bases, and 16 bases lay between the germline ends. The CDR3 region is CASNYRGAGTGELFF. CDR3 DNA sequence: TGTGCCAGCAATTACCGGGGAGCGGGCACCGGGGAGCTGTTTTTT.

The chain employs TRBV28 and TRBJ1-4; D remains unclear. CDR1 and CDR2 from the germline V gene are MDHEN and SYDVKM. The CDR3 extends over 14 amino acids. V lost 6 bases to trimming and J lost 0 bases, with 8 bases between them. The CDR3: CASSHYATNEKLFF. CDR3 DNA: TGTGCCAGCAGCCACTACGCAACTAATGAAAAACTGTTTTTT.

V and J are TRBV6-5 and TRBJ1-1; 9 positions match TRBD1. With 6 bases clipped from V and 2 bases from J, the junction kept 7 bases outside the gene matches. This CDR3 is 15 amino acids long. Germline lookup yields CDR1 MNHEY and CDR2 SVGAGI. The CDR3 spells CASRRGQGPNTEAFF. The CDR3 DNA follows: TGTGCCAGCAGGAGGGGACAGGGCCCAAACACTGAAGCTTTCTTT.

This chain's CDR3 is CSVEDGFGYGYTF. CDR3 DNA sequence: TGCAGCGTTGAAGACGGTTTCGGCTATGGCTACACCTTC. V and J are TRBV29-1 and TRBJ1-2; no reliable D call. Germline V gene sequence: CDR1 SQVTM, CDR2 ANQGSEA. There are 13 residues in the CDR3. V dropped 0 bases and J dropped 4 bases, with 9 bases sitting between them.

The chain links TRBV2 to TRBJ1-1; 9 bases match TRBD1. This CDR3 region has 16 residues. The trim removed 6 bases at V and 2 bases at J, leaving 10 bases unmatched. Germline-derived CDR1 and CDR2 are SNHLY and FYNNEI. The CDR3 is CASRLQGARQNTEAFF. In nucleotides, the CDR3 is TGTGCCAGCAGATTACAGGGGGCGCGGCAAAACACTGAAGCTTTCTTT.

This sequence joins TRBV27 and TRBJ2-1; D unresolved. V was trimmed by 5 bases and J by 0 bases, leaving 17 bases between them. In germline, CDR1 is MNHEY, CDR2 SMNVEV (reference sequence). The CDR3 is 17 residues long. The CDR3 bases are TGTGCCAGCAGTCCCTCCCCGGGTAGGAGCTCCTACAATGAGCAGTTCTTC. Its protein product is CASSPSPGRSSYNEQFF.

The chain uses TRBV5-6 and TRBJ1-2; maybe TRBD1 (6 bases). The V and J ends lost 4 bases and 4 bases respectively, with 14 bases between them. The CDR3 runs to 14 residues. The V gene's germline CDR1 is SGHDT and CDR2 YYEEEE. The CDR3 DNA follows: TGTGCCAGCAGCCGCCGACCCAGGGGCTATGGCTACACCTTC. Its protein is CASSRRPRGYGYTF.

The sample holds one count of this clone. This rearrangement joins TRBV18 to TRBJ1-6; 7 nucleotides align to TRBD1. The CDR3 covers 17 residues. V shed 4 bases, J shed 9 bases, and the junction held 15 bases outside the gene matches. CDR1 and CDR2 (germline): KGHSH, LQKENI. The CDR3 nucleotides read TGTGCCAGCTCACTCTTGAACAGGGGCCGCAGTAGTTCACCCCTCCACTTT. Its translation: CASSLLNRGRSSSPLHF.

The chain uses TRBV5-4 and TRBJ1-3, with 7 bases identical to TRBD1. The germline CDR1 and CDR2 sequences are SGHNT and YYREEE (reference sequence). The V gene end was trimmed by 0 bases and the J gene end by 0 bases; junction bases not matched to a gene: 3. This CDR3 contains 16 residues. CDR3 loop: CASSLVGQSSGNTIYF. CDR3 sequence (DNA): TGTGCCAGCAGCTTGGTGGGACAGAGCTCTGGAAACACCATATATTTT. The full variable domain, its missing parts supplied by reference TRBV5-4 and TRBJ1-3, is ETGVTQSPTHLIKTRGQQVTLRCSSQSGHNTVSWYQQALGQGPQFIFQYYREEENGRGNFPPRFSGLQFPNYSSELNVNALELDDSALYLCASSLVGQSSGNTIYFGEGSWLTVV.

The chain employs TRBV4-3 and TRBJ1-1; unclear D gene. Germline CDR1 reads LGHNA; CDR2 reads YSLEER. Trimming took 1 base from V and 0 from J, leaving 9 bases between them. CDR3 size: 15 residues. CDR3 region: CASSQGSSMNTEAFF. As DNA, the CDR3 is TGCGCCAGCAGCCAAGGGTCAAGCATGAACACTGAAGCTTTCTTT.

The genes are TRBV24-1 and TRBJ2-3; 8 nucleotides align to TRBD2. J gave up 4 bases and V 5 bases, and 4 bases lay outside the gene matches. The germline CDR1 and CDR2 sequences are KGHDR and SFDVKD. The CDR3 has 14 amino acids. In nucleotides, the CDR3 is TGTGCCACCAGTGCCGGGGGGGCCTCAGATACGCAGTATTTT. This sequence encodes CATSAGGASDTQYF.